The source of this T cell receptor (beta chain) is a study of cytomegalovirus exposure and HLA in healthy donors. Whole-study context: Clustering assigned roughly 81% of the roughly 400 genotyped donors to the Caucasian-associated ancestry cluster.

Of note for this clone: Its antigen is not known.

The study, taken as a whole, reports: Available immune exposure information was restricted to CMV serostatus only.

Both 60 Vbeta primers and 13 Jbeta primers went into the PCR. This table comes from immunoSEQ multiplex PCR, and its TCRdb copy is limited to in-frame clones, with some not included. The table has 170,000 or so clones, around 77% seen once. Source material: PBMCs. This clonotype originated in a man aged 55-75 years in good health and CMV-seronegative.

The DNA of the CDR3 is TGTGCCGGTAAAACAGGGACCCCAACCGGGGAGCTGTTTTTT. Amino acids: CAGKTGTPTGELFF. The chain has TRBV2 and TRBJ2-2; TRBD1 is a possible D gene (6 bases). CDR3 size: 14 residues. Trimming took 11 bases from V and 5 from J, leaving 18 bases between them. Germline assignment: CDR1 SNHLY and CDR2 FYNNEI.